This TCR beta chain is drawn from a study of control samples from healthy donors and cancer patients (TCRdb year 2020). V was cut back by 2 bases and J by 2 bases, leaving a gap of 12 bases between them. The CDR1 and CDR2 encoded by the germline V gene are MDHEN and SYDVKM. From the cysteine through the phenylalanine, the CDR3 covers 15 amino acids. Of all the DNA, just the CDR3 is kept, 45 bases in frame from base 1. As regards this clone: It lacks a known antigen. No base quality information exists; no much larger clone differs at one position.

The receptor library was made with the immunoSEQ multiplex PCR assay. In its TCRdb copy, this immuneACCESS table keeps in-frame sequences only and misses some clones. Where compared with another copy, unresolved V genes explain less than half of these, and the others have no known cause. The sample profile shows about 84,000 clones; around 83% of them were found once. The top ten clones comprise approximately 10% of the sample. The TCR comes from a man between 60 and 75 years old with head and neck cancer. The chain couples TRBV28 to TRBJ1-2; no D gene can be assigned with confidence. The sequenced sample consisted of PBMCs. The CDR3: CASSLGSSENYGYTF. The DNA sequence reads TGTGCCAGCAGTTTAGGGTCAAGTGAGAACTATGGCTACACCTTC.